The 3 T cell receptor beta chains given below trace back to one sample, sequenced in a study of human T cells and chemical hapten exposure. Each CDR3 protein is one row after TCRdb ran MiXCR on the RACE reads. The data hold 380,000 or so distinct CDR3 sequences, with around 5.5% observed a single time. The time point was: pre-sensitization, week 0. As to treatment: therapeutic diphenylcyclopropenone sensitization with weekly scalp DPC. The source material was whole blood, sampled in connection with sensitization to the hapten diphenylcyclopropenone (DPC). Receptor source: a woman younger than 30 with alopecia areata. Some clones in this sample may be carry-over from other donors' samples.

This clonotype was observed many times. The chain couples TRBV6-5 to TRBJ1-5; no clear D gene. Per the germline V gene, CDR1 is MNHEY and CDR2 is SVGAGI. V dropped 5 bases and J dropped 1 base, with 18 bases sitting between them. CDR3 size: 17 residues. CDR3 sequence reads: CASSPKAAAISNQPQHF. The CDR3 DNA follows: TGTGCCAGCAGTCCCAAGGCAGCGGCAATAAGCAATCAGCCCCAGCATTTT.

This clonotype was observed at least ten times. CDR3: CASRIPGLAGLDTQYF. In DNA form, the CDR3 reads TGCGCCAGCAGGATTCCGGGACTAGCGGGGTTGGATACGCAGTATTTT. The chain uses TRBV5-1 and TRBJ2-3; 13 nucleotides align to TRBD2. Trimming cost V 5 bases and J 6 bases; bases outside gene matches: 9. CDR1 is SGHRS and CDR2 is YFSETQ in the germline V gene. This CDR3 is built from 16 residues.

In this sample, this clonotype turned up a few times. The gene calls are TRBV6-5 and TRBJ2-1; the D gene is possibly TRBD1 (7 bases). V was shortened by 4 bases and J by 10 bases, with 17 bases between the two germline ends. This CDR3 spans 14 amino acids. Germline V gives CDR1 MNHEY, CDR2 SVGAGI. CDR3 protein: CASSWGRGETEQFF. DNA of the CDR3: TGTGCCAGCAGTTGGGGCAGGGGGGAAACGGAGCAGTTCTTC.